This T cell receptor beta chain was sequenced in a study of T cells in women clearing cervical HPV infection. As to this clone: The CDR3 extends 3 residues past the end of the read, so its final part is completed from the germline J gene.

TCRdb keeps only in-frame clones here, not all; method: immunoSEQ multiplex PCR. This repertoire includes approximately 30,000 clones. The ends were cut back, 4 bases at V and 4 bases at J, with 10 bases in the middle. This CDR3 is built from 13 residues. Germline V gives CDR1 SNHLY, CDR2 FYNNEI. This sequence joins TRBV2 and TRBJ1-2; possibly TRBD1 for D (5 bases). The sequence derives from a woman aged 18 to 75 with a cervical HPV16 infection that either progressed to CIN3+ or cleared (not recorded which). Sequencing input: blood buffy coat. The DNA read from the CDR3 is TGTGCCAGCAGTGTCGGGGGGGTCTATGGC. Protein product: CASSVGGVYG. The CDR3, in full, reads CASSVGGVYGYTF.